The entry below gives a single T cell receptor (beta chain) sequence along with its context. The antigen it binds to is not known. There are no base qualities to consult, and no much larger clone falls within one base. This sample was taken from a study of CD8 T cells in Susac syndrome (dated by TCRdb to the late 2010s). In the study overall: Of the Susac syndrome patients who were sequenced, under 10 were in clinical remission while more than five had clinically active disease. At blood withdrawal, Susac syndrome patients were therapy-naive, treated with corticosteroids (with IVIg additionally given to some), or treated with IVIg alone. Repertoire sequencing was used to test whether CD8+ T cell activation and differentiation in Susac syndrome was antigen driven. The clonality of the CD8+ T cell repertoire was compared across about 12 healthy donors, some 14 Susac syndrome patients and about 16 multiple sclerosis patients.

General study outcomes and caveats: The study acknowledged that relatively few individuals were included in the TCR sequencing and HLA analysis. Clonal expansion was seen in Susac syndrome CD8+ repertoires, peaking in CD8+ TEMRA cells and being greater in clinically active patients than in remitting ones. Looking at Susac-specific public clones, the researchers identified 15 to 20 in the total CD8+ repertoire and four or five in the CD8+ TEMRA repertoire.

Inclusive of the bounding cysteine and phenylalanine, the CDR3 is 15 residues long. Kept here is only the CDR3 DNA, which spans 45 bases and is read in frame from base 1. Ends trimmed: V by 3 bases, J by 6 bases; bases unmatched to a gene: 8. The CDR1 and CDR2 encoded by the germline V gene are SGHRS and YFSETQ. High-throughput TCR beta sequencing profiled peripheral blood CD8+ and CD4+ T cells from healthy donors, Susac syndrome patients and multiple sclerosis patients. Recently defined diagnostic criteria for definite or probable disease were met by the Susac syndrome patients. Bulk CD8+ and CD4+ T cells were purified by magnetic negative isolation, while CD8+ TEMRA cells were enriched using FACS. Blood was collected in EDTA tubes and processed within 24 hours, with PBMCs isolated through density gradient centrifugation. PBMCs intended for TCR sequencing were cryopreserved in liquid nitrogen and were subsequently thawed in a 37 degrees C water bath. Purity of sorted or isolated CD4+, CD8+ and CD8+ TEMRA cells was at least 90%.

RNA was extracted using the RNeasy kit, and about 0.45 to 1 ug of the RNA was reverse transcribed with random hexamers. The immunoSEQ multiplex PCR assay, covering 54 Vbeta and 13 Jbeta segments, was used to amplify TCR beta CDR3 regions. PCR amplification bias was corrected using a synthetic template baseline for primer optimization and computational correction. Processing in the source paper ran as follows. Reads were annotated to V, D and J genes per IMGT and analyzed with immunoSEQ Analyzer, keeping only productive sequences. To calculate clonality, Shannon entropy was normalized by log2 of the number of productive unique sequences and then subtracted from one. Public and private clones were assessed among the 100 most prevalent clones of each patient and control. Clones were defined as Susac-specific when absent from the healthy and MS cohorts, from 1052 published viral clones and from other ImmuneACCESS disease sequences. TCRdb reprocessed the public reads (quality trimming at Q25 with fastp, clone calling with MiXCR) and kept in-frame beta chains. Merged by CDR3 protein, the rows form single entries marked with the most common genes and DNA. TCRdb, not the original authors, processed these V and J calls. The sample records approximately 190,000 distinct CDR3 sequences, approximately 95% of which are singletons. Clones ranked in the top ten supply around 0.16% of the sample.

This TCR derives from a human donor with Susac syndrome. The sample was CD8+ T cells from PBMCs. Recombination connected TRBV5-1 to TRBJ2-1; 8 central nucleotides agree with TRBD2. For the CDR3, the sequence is CASSSSGSLGNEQFF. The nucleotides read TGCGCCAGCAGCTCCAGCGGGAGTTTAGGCAATGAGCAGTTCTTC. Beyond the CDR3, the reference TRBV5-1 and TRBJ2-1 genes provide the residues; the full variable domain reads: KAGVTQTPRYLIKTRGQQVTLSCSPISGHRSVSWYQQTPGQGLQFLFEYFSETQRNKGNFPGRFSGRQFSNSRSEMNVSTLELGDSALYLCASSSSGSLGNEQFFGPGTRLTVL.